Listed here is a single T cell receptor beta chain. The sample is drawn from a study of blood T cell repertoires in COVID-19. Across the whole study: The study drew acute and convalescent COVID-19 samples from the United States, Italy and Spain. T cells, B-cell-depleted T cells, or PBMCs supplied cDNA or gDNA.

The germline gives CDR1 SGHNT, CDR2 YENEEA. CDR3 length: 15 residues. Trimming at V came to 5 bases and at J to 0 bases, leaving 4 bases not matched to a gene. In the original analysis: For nucleated cells, counts were estimated from reference gene primer amplification. Sequencing was performed with immunoSEQ multiplex PCR; in TCRdb, only in-frame clones are kept and a portion is missing. V, J and clone size are taken as reported in that table, and D and trimming were inferred from the DNA itself. The sample gives around 200,000 clones, around four fifths of which show up once; roughly 2.5% is in the top ten.

This receptor was obtained from a woman aged 40-49 years with active or convalescent COVID-19. Material: peripheral blood. The genes are TRBV11-3 and TRBJ2-1; 7 nucleotides agree with TRBD2. The CDR3 DNA is TGTGCCAGCAGCCCTAGCGGAGGCTCCTACAATGAGCAGTTCTTC. Protein sequence: CASSPSGGSYNEQFF.